These 12 T cell receptor beta chains originate from one sample sequenced in a study of blood T cell repertoires in COVID-19. TCRdb's copy holds only in-frame clones and misses some; the assay was immunoSEQ multiplex PCR. The sample consists of over 300,000 clones, roughly 90% of them appearing once. Sequencing input: peripheral blood. The receptor set was obtained from a man in his late teens or twenties who had recovered from COVID-19.

The gene calls are TRBV5-1 and TRBJ2-2; D is ambiguous. The length of the CDR3 is 13 residues. The V gene's germline CDR1 is SGHRS and CDR2 YFSETQ. The ends were cut back, 2 bases at V and 5 bases at J, with 7 bases in the middle. CDR3 bases: TGCGCCAGCAGCTTCTCGCAGACCGGGGAGCTGTTTTTT. Translating gives CASSFSQTGELFF.

This clone was seen a single time. V gene TRBV7-9 combines with J gene TRBJ1-2, with D possibly being TRBD1 (6 bases). The CDR3 is 15 residues long. Trimming pared 1 base from V and 8 bases from J, leaving 17 bases between. CDR1 is SEHNR and CDR2 is FQNEAQ in the germline V gene (reference sequence). Here the CDR3 DNA reads TGTGCCAGCAGCTTAGACAGGGAAATTATCTCGGGCTACACCTTC. It is translated as CASSLDREIISGYTF.

The chain couples TRBV20-1 to TRBJ2-1; D is perhaps TRBD1 (6 bases). The CDR3 is made up of 11 amino acids. CDR1 DFQATT and CDR2 SNEGSKA come from the germline V gene (reference sequence). The CDR3 spells CSQTRGNEQFF. For the CDR3, the DNA is TGCAGCCAAACCAGGGGCAATGAGCAGTTCTTC.

The genes are TRBV15 and TRBJ1-1, with a tentative D call TRBD1 (6 bases). This CDR3 region has 15 residues. V was pared by 0 bases and J by 1 base, with 9 bases between. Per germline, CDR1 LNHNV and CDR2 YYDKDF (reference sequence). The CDR3 nucleotides are TGTGCCACCAGCAGAGAGGCAGGGGAGAACACTGAAGCTTTCTTT. Translated: CATSREAGENTEAFF.

V and J are TRBV9 and TRBJ2-5; 8 nucleotides line up with TRBD1. Germline assignment: CDR1 SGDLS and CDR2 YYNGEE. The V and J ends lost 0 bases and 1 base, in that order; junction bases with no gene match: 5. The length of the CDR3 is 16 residues. This CDR3 is CASSVGQGALQETQYF. DNA of the CDR3: TGTGCCAGCAGCGTAGGGCAGGGGGCCCTCCAAGAGACCCAGTACTTC.

This chain links TRBV2 with TRBJ1-5, with D unresolved. This CDR3 spans 14 amino acids. V was shortened by 7 bases and J by 7 bases, with 17 bases between the two germline ends. Germline CDR1 reads SNHLY; CDR2 reads FYNNEI. The CDR3 sequence is CASTSEVGYQPQHF. The DNA of the CDR3 is TGTGCCAGCACTAGCGAGGTGGGTTACCAGCCCCAGCATTTT. The variable domain in full, with the rest retrieved from reference TRBV2 and TRBJ1-5, is EPEVTQTPSHQVTQMGQEVILRCVPISNHLYFYWYRQILGQKVEFLVSFYNNEISEKSEIFDDQFSVERPDGSNFTLKIRSTKLEDSAMYFCASTSEVGYQPQHFGDGTRLSIL.

The rearrangement joins TRBV4-1 to TRBJ1-4; the D is unclear. Germline CDR1 MGHRA, CDR2 YSYEKL. The V end lost 4 bases, the J end lost 8 bases, and 23 bases lay between the germline ends. This CDR3 has 17 residues. The CDR3 bases are TGCGCCAGCAGCCGCGCTGCAGACCGGGAGCGGGAAGAAAAACTGTTTTTT. This translates into CASSRAADREREEKLFF.

The gene calls are TRBV7-2 and TRBJ2-1, with TRBD2 as a possible D gene (6 bases). The CDR3 is 16 residues long. Germline V gene sequence: CDR1 SGHTA, CDR2 FQGNSA. The V end was cut by 5 bases, the J end by 6 bases, with 20 bases between. CDR3 bases: TGTGCCAGCAGCCATAGTGGACTACCCGCTGGCAATGAGCAGTTCTTC. Translating gives CASSHSGLPAGNEQFF.

The gene calls are TRBV21-1 and TRBJ2-5; the table's D gene call, TRBD1, was not cross checked with the DNA. TRBV21-1 is given as a pseudogene. The CDR3 extends over 12 amino acids. The CDR3 DNA sequence: TGTGCCAGCAGCAAGGGACAGCGACGTGAGTACTTC. Translated: CASSKGQRREYF.

There are a few counts of this clone. The rearrangement uses TRBV10-3 and TRBJ2-1; D is possibly TRBD1 (6 bases). Deletions cut 4 bases from V and 7 bases from J, with 17 bases between. Germline V gene sequence: CDR1 ENHRY, CDR2 SYGVKD. This CDR3 has 15 amino acids. For the CDR3, the DNA is TGTGCCATCAGTGCTGGATACAGGGAAGGTAATGAGCAGTTCTTC. This encodes CAISAGYREGNEQFF.

This clone was seen just once. This sequence joins TRBV5-1 and TRBJ2-2; D uncertain. V gave up 0 bases and J gave up 0 bases, with 12 bases separating them. From germline, CDR1 is SGHRS and CDR2 YFSETQ. This CDR3 spans 17 amino acids. The CDR3 nucleotides are TGCGCCAGCAGCTTGGAACAGAAACGGCCGAACACCGGGGAGCTGTTTTTT. The encoded protein is CASSLEQKRPNTGELFF.

This chain connects TRBV4-1 to TRBJ2-7, with a tentative D call TRBD2 (5 bases). V lost 1 base, J lost 0 bases, and 13 bases lay in between. Germline values: CDR1 MGHRA, CDR2 YSYEKL. The CDR3 is 16 residues long. CDR3 sequence: CASSQARAANSYEQYF. Written as DNA, the CDR3 is TGCGCCAGCAGCCAAGCACGAGCGGCAAACTCCTACGAGCAGTACTTC.